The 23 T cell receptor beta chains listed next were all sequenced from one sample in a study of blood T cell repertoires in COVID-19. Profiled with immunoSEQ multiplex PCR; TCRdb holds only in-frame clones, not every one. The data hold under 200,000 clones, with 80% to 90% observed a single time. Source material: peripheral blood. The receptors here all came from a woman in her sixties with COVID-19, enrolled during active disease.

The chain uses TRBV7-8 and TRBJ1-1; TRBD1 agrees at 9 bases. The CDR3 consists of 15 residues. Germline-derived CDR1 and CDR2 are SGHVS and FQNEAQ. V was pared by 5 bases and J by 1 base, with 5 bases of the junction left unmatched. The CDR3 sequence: CASSTRTGENTEAFF. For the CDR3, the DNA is TGTGCCAGCAGCACCAGGACAGGGGAGAACACTGAAGCTTTCTTT.

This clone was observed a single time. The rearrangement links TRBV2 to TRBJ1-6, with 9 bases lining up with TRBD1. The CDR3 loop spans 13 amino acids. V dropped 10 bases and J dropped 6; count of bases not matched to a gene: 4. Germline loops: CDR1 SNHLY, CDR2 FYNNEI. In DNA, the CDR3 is TGTGCCACGGACAGGGGTTTTAATTCACCCCTCCACTTT. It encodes CATDRGFNSPLHF.

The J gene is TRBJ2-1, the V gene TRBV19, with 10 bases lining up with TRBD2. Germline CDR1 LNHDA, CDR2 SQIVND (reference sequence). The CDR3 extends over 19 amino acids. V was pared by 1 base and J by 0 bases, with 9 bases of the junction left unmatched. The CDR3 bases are TGTGCCAGTAGTATAGTCAGGACTAGCGGTAGTAGCTCCTACAATGAGCAGTTCTTC. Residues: CASSIVRTSGSSSYNEQFF.

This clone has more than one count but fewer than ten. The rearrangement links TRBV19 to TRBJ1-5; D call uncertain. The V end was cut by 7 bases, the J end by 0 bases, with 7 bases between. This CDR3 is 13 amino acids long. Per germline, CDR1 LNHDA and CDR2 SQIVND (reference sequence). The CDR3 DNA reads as TGTGCCAGTACAGATTATAGCAATCAGCCCCAGCATTTT. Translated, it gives CASTDYSNQPQHF.

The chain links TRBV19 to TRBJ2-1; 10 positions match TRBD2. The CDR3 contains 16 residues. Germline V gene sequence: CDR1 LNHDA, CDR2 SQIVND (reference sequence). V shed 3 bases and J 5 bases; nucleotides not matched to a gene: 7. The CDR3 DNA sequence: TGTGCCAGTAGTATTTGGACTAGCGGAAGCAACAATGAGCAGTTCTTC. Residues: CASSIWTSGSNNEQFF.

As DNA, the CDR3 is TGTGCCAGCATTGTGGGCTGGAATTCACCCCTCCACTTT. This codes for CASIVGWNSPLHF. The chain recombines TRBV6-6 with TRBJ1-6; no definite D call. This CDR3 region has 13 residues. CDR1 and CDR2 from the germline V gene are MNHNY and SVGAGI (reference sequence). Trimming pared 7 bases from V and 7 bases from J, leaving 11 bases between.

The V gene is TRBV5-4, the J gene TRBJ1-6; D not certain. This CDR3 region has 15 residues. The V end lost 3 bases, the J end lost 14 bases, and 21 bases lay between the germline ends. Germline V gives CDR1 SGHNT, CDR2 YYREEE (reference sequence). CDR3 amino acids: CASSSRSGPGGALHF. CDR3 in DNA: TGTGCCAGCAGCTCCCGATCGGGTCCGGGAGGAGCCCTCCACTTT.

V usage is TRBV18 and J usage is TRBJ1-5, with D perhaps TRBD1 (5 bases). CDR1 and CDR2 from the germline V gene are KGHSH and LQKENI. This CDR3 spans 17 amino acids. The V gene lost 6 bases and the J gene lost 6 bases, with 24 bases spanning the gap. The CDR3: CASSTLPLSPRGQPQHF. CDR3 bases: TGTGCCAGCTCTACTCTACCTCTATCCCCAAGGGGTCAGCCCCAGCATTTT.

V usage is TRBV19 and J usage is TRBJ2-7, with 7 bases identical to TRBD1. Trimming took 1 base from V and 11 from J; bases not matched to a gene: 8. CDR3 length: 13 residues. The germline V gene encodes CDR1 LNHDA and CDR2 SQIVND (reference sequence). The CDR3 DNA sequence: TGTGCCAGTAGTATAGCGACCGGGACAGCAAAGTACTTC. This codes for CASSIATGTAKYF.

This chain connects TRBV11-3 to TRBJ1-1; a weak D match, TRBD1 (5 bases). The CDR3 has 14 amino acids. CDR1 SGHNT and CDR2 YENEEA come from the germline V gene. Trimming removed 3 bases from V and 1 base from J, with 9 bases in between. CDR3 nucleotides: TGTGCCAGCAGCTTCCGGACAAGGAACACTGAAGCTTTCTTT. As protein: CASSFRTRNTEAFF.

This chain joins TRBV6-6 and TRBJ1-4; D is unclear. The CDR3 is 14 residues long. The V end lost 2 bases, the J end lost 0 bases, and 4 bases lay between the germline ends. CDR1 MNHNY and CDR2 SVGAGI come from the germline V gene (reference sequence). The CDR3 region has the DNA TGTGCCAGCAGTTACCGGGCAACTAATGAAAAACTGTTTTTT. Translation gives CASSYRATNEKLFF.

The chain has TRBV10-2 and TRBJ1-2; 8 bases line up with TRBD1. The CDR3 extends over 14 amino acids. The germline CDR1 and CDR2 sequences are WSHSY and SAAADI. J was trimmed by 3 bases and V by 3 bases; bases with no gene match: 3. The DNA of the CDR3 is TGCGCCAGCAGTGACAGGGGGCGCGACTATGGCTACACCTTC. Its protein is CASSDRGRDYGYTF.

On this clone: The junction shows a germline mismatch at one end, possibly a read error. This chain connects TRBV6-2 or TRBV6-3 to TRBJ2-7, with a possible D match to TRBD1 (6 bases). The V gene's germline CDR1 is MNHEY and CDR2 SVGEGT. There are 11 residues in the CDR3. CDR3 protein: CASSRTVSFHF. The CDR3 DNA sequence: TGTGCCAGCAGTAGGACAGTTTCCTTCCACTTC.

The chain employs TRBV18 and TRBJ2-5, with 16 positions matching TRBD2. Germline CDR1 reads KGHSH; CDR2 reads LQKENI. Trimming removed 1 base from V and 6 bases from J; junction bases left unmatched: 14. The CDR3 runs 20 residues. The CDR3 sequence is CASSPLSHGTSGRALQTQYF. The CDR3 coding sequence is TGTGCCAGCTCACCACTGTCCCACGGGACTAGCGGGAGGGCTCTGCAGACCCAGTACTTC.

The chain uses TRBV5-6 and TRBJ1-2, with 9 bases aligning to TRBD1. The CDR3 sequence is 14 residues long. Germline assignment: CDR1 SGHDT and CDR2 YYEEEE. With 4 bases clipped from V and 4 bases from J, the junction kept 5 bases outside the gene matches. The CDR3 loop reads CASSPGQGSYGYTF. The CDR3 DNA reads TGTGCCAGCAGCCCAGGACAGGGGAGCTATGGCTACACCTTC. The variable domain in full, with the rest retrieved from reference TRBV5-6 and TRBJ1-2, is DAGVTQSPTHLIKTRGQQVTLRCSPKSGHDTVSWYQQALGQGPQFIFQYYEEEERQRGNFPDRFSGHQFPNYSSELNVNALLLGDSALYLCASSPGQGSYGYTFGSGTRLTVV.

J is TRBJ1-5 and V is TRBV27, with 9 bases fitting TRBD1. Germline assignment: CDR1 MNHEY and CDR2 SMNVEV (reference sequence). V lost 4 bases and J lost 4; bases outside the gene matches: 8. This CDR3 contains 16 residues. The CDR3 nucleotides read TGTGCCAGCAGTTCACCGGGACAGGGTTCGAATCAGCCCCAGCATTTT. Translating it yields CASSSPGQGSNQPQHF.

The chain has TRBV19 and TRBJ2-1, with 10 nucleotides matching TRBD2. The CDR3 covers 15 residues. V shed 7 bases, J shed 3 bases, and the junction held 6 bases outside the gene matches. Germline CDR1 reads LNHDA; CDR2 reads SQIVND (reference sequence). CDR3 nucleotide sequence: TGTGCCAGTACCCCTTTAGCGGGAGGCTACAATGAGCAGTTCTTC. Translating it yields CASTPLAGGYNEQFF. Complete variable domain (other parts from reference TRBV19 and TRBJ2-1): DGGITQSPKYLFRKEGQNVTLSCEQNLNHDAMYWYRQDPGQGLRLIYYSQIVNDFQKGDIAEGYSVSREKKESFPLTVTSAQKNPTAFYLCASTPLAGGYNEQFFGPGTRLTVL.

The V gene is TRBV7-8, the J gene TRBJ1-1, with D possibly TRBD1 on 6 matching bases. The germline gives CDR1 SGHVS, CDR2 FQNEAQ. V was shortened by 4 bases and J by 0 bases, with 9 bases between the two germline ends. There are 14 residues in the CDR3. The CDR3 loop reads CASSSYRVNTEAFF. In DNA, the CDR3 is TGTGCCAGCAGCTCCTACAGGGTGAACACTGAAGCTTTCTTT.

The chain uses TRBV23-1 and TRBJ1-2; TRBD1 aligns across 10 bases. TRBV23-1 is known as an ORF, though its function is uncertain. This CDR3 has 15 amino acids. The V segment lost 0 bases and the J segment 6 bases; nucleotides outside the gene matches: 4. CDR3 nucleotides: TGCGCCAGCAGTCAATCGGACAGGGGGATCCATGGCTACACCTTC. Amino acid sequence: CASSQSDRGIHGYTF.

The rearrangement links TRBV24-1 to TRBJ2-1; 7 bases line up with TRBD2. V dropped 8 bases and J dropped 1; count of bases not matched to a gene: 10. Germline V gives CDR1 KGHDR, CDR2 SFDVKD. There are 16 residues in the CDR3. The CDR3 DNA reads TGTGCCACCACATCCTCGGTGGGGGGGTCCTACAATGAGCAGTTCTTC. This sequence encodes CATTSSVGGSYNEQFF.

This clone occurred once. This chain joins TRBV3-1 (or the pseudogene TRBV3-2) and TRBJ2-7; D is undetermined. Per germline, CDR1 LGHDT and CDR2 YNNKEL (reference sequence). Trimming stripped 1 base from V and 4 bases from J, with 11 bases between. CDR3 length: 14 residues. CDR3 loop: CASSQAYAPYEQYF. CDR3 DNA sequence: TGTGCCAGCAGCCAAGCCTACGCCCCATACGAGCAGTACTTC.

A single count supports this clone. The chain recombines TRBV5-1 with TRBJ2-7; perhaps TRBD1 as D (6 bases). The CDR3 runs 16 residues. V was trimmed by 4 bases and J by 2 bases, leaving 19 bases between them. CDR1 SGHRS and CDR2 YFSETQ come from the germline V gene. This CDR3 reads CASSTEGWGPAYEQYF. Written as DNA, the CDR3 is TGCGCCAGCAGCACCGAGGGCTGGGGGCCGGCCTACGAGCAGTACTTC. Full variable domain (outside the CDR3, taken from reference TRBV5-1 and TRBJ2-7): KAGVTQTPRYLIKTRGQQVTLSCSPISGHRSVSWYQQTPGQGLQFLFEYFSETQRNKGNFPGRFSGRQFSNSRSEMNVSTLELGDSALYLCASSTEGWGPAYEQYFGPGTRLTVT.

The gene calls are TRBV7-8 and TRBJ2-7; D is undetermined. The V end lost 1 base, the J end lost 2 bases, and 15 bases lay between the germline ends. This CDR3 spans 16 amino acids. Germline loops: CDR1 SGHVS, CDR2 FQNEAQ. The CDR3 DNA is TGTGCCAGCAGCTTAGGGGTGGCTAGGAAACCCTACGAGCAGTACTTC. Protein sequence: CASSLGVARKPYEQYF. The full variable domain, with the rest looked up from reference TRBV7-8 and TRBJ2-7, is GAGVSQSPRYKVAKRGQDVALRCDPISGHVSLFWYQQALGQGPEFLTYFQNEAQLDKSGLPSDRFFAERPEGSVSTLKIQRTQQEDSAVYLCASSLGVARKPYEQYFGPGTRLTVT.